The 2 T cell receptor beta chains below all came from one sample that was sequenced in a study of blood T cell repertoires in COVID-19. This table comes from immunoSEQ multiplex PCR, and its TCRdb copy is limited to in-frame clones, with some not included. The sample carries almost 300,000 clones, about 87% recorded once. Sequencing used peripheral blood. The receptors shown here come from a man between 65 and 85 years old with acute or convalescent COVID-19.

The gene calls are TRBV7-9 and TRBJ2-3, with D perhaps TRBD1 (6 bases). Germline assignment: CDR1 SEHNR and CDR2 FQNEAQ (reference sequence). Trimming left V 5 bases short and J 5 bases short, with 17 bases between. The CDR3 extends over 15 amino acids. This chain's CDR3 is CASSPAKEGGDTQYF. The CDR3 DNA is TGTGCCAGCAGCCCAGCAAAGGAAGGGGGAGATACGCAGTATTTT.

V gene TRBV5-4 combines with J gene TRBJ2-5; 8 bases match TRBD2. Germline lookup yields CDR1 SGHNT and CDR2 YYREEE (reference sequence). Trimming took 0 bases from V and 5 from J; bases not matched to a gene: 9. The CDR3 loop spans 16 amino acids. The CDR3 bases are TGTGCCAGCAGCTTGGTGACGGGGGGGCCGTCGGAGACCCAGTACTTC. Amino acids: CASSLVTGGPSETQYF. Together with reference TRBV5-4 and TRBJ2-5, the CDR3 gives the full variable domain: ETGVTQSPTHLIKTRGQQVTLRCSSQSGHNTVSWYQQALGQGPQFIFQYYREEENGRGNFPPRFSGLQFPNYSSELNVNALELDDSALYLCASSLVTGGPSETQYFGPGTRLLVL.